This T cell receptor (beta chain) was obtained from a study of cytomegalovirus exposure and HLA in healthy donors. Looking at the study overall: A subsequent analysis stated that the 110 or so validation repertoires were run on the same platform as the approximately 700 first-cohort repertoires.

A remark on this clone: The antigen is undetermined.

There are 15 residues in the CDR3. The V gene lost 1 base and the J gene lost 2 bases, with 13 bases spanning the gap. Germline-derived CDR1 and CDR2 are SGHDT and YYEEEE. Overall study results and limits: Cytomegalovirus status, reportedly, was diagnosed with high specificity and sensitivity by the classifier.

Profiled with immunoSEQ multiplex PCR; TCRdb holds only in-frame clones, not every one. The table shows around 150,000 clones, with around 90% occurring only once. The origin of this receptor is a woman between 18 and 30 years old in good health and CMV-seropositive. Sequencing used PBMCs. The chain joins TRBV5-6 to TRBJ2-7; TRBD2 might be the D (5 bases). The CDR3: CASSLRGPGAYEQYF. The DNA for the CDR3 is TGTGCCAGCAGCTTGCGCGGACCCGGGGCCTACGAGCAGTACTTC.